The source of this T cell receptor beta chain is a study of blood T cell repertoires in COVID-19. Background on the study: Specimens from acute and convalescent COVID-19 originated in the United States, Italy and Spain.

This clone was seen just once. Seattle participants joined during active infection and were tracked over time. Authors' methods: Reference gene primer amplification yielded estimated nucleated cell counts. Sequencing used immunoSEQ multiplex PCR; TCRdb keeps in-frame clones, though not all of them. D and trimming were read from the DNA, whereas the V and J calls and clone size are those reported in that table. This table has 250,000 to 300,000 clones, 70% to 90% appearing once. V was cut by 0 bases and J by 7 bases, with 11 bases left in between. Germline values: CDR1 SGDLS, CDR2 YYNGEE. This CDR3 has 13 amino acids.

This TCR came from a woman aged 45-65 years with COVID-19, enrolled during active disease. The V call is TRBV9, the J call TRBJ2-7, with D possibly TRBD2 on 5 matching bases. Sequenced input: peripheral blood. CDR3 protein: CASSVGGYAEQYF. Written as DNA, the CDR3 is TGTGCCAGCAGCGTAGGAGGGTACGCTGAGCAGTACTTC.